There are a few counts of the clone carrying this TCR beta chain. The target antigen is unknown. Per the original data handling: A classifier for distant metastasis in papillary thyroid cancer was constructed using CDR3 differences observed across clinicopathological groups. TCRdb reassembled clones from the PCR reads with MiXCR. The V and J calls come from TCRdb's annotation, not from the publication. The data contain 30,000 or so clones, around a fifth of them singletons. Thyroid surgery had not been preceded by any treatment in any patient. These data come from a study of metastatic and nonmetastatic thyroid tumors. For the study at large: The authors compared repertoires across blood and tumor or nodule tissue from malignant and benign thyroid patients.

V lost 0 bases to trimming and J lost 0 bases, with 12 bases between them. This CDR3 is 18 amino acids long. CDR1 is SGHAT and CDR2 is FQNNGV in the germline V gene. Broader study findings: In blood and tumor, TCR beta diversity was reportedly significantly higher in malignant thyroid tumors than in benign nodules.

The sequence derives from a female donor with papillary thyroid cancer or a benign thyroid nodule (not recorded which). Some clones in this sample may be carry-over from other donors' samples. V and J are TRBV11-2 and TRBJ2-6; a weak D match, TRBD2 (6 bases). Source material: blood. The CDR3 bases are TGTGCCAGCAGCTTAGAGTACAGACTAGACTCTGGGGCCAACGTCCTGACTTTC. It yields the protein CASSLEYRLDSGANVLTF.